One sample yielded the 22 T cell receptor beta chains listed below, sequenced in a study of regulatory T cells in long-lasting Graves disease (dated by TCRdb to the early 2020s). According to the study, the label for this sample's time point signals: newly diagnosed GD, antithyroid drugs for less than 3 months. For both TCR sequencing and RNA sequencing, RNA was extracted from PBMCs using TRIzol. The library was built by means of multiplex PCR. TCRdb shows the sequencer as Illumina HiSeq 4000. CDR3 regions were amplified by Arm-PCR with iRepertoire HTBI primers to construct TCR beta libraries. TCRdb reworked the public reads: Q25 trimming with fastp, MiXCR clone assembly, productive beta chains retained. All rows with the same CDR3 protein become a single entry with the most common DNA and genes. This sample comprises under 450,000 distinct CDR3 sequences, around 16% of them detected only once. 20% to 25% of the sample belongs to the ten largest clones.

This sample also appeared in a second study, on T cells in Graves' hyperthyroidism and ophthalmopathy.

The sequencing used peripheral blood mononuclear cells (PBMCs), collected at new diagnosis, from a patient treated with antithyroid drugs. The receptors derive from a woman aged 18-35 years with Graves disease. Donor details come from another sample of the same person, matched by shared clones.

The table lists this clonotype with many counts. The CDR3 sequence: CASSQVLAGYNEQFF. CDR3 nucleotides: TGTGCCAGCAGCCAAGTTCTAGCGGGATACAATGAGCAGTTCTTC. V and J are TRBV3-1 and TRBJ2-1, with 9 bases that match TRBD2. Per the germline V gene, CDR1 is LGHDT and CDR2 is YNNKEL (reference sequence). This CDR3 is 15 amino acids long. J gave up 4 bases and V 1 base, and 2 bases lay outside the gene matches.

In its sample, this clonotype was seen many times. The CDR3 bases are TGTGCCAGCAGCTTAGATGGGACACTCAGGGGCGCAGATACGCAGTATTTT. This sequence encodes CASSLDGTLRGADTQYF. The chain carries TRBV7-9 and TRBJ2-3; D is perhaps TRBD1 (6 bases). CDR1 is SEHNR, CDR2 FQNEAQ, per germline (reference sequence). V lost 1 base and J lost 4, with 18 bases in between. This CDR3 region has 17 residues.

This clonotype was detected ten times or more. One end of the junction is discordant with germline, which a read error may explain. The chain carries TRBV4-1 and TRBJ2-3, with TRBD2 as a possible D gene (5 bases). CDR1 is MGHRA and CDR2 is YSYEKL in the germline V gene. This CDR3 region has 15 residues. CDR3 DNA sequence: TGTGCCAGCAGCTGGGAGAGTTTAAGCACAGATACGCAGTATTTT. This encodes CASSWESLSTDTQYF.

A note on this clonotype: This may come from a read error, since a much larger clone is one base off. The chain carries TRBV28 and TRBJ1-1, with D unclear. The CDR3 extends over 12 amino acids. Germline-derived CDR1 and CDR2 are MDHEN and SYDVKM. V dropped 11 bases and J dropped 3 bases, with 13 bases sitting between them. CDR3 in DNA: TGTGCCGGCGGCAGGATGGACACTGAAGCTTTCTTT. Its protein product is CAGGRMDTEAFF.

This clonotype was observed many times. V is TRBV11-2 and J is TRBJ2-7, with TRBD1 identical over 7 bases. The germline V gene encodes CDR1 SGHAT and CDR2 FQNNGV. CDR3 length equals 16 residues. The V and J ends lost 5 bases and 3 bases, in that order; junction bases with no gene match: 13. CDR3 protein: CASSIIPDRVNYEQYF. CDR3 nucleotide sequence: TGTGCCAGCAGCATCATTCCCGACAGGGTCAACTACGAGCAGTACTTC.

This clonotype was recorded many times. V and J are TRBV12-3 or TRBV12-4 and TRBJ2-7; the D is unclear. The V and J ends lost 6 bases and 1 base respectively, with 7 bases between them. This CDR3 has 12 amino acids. The CDR3 bases are TGTGCCAGCAGGGGCAGATCCTACGAGCAGTACTTC. It specifies CASRGRSYEQYF.

This sequence joins TRBV19 and TRBJ1-1, with D tentatively TRBD1 (6 bases). CDR1 and CDR2 (germline): LNHDA, SQIVND (reference sequence). This CDR3 has 14 amino acids. V dropped 9 bases and J dropped 3 bases, with 17 bases sitting between them. The CDR3, as DNA: TGTGCCAGGCAGTCGGGGGCGGTTGACACTGAAGCTTTCTTT. Protein sequence: CARQSGAVDTEAFF.

This clonotype was detected many times. The chain is built from TRBV7-3 and TRBJ2-1; no clear D gene. The CDR3 has 12 residues. V gave up 4 bases and J gave up 8 bases, with 9 bases separating them. CDR1 SGHTA and CDR2 FQGTGA come from the germline V gene. CDR3: CASSSGPDEQFF. The DNA for the CDR3 is TGTGCCAGCAGCTCAGGACCGGATGAGCAGTTCTTC.

A word on this clonotype: This may arise from a read error, as a much more abundant clone is one base away. CDR3 nucleotides: TGTGCCAGAGGGGACATCTCCTACGAGCAGTACTTC. Protein sequence: CARGDISYEQYF. J is TRBJ2-7 and V is TRBV4-2, with D possibly matching TRBD1 (6 bases). Trimming left V 9 bases short and J 0 bases short, with 9 bases between. The CDR3 is 12 residues long. Germline values: CDR1 LGHNA, CDR2 YNFKEQ.

This chain links TRBV12-3 or TRBV12-4 with TRBJ2-4; D call uncertain. This CDR3 has 16 amino acids. Trimming took 3 bases from V and 6 from J, leaving 18 bases between them. The CDR3 sequence: CASSLNIGRRRNIQYF. CDR3 sequence (DNA): TGTGCCAGCAGTTTGAATATCGGGCGCAGAAGAAACATTCAGTACTTC.

This clonotype appeared many times. The V call is TRBV20-1, the J call TRBJ2-3; 8 bases line up with TRBD1. Germline V gene sequence: CDR1 DFQATT, CDR2 SNEGSKA (reference sequence). CDR3 length equals 13 residues. CDR3 sequence: CSPIQGGQDTQYF. The CDR3 DNA follows: TGCAGCCCCATACAGGGGGGCCAAGATACGCAGTATTTT.

This clonotype was counted many times. The V gene is TRBV11-2, the J gene TRBJ2-5; possibly TRBD2 for D (6 bases). There are 15 residues in the CDR3. Per germline, CDR1 SGHAT and CDR2 FQNNGV. The V and J ends lost 5 bases and 2 bases respectively, with 15 bases between them. The CDR3 reads CASSPPGREQETQYF. In nucleotides, the CDR3 is TGTGCCAGCAGCCCTCCGGGGCGGGAACAAGAGACCCAGTACTTC.

This clonotype was observed a few times. The chain carries TRBV12-3 or TRBV12-4 and TRBJ2-2; unclear D gene. Trimming cost V 3 bases and J 1 base, with 3 bases left between them. The length of the CDR3 is 13 residues. The CDR3: CASSLKNTGELFF. The CDR3 DNA follows: TGTGCCAGCAGTTTGAAGAACACCGGGGAGCTGTTTTTT.

This clonotype was recorded many times. The rearrangement joins TRBV20-1 to TRBJ1-5; a weak D match, TRBD1 (5 bases). Germline lookup yields CDR1 DFQATT and CDR2 SNEGSKA (reference sequence). The length of the CDR3 is 14 residues. Trimming removed 5 bases from V and 2 bases from J, with 13 bases in between. The CDR3 DNA follows: TGCAGTGCTTTCAGGGCTGCAGGCAATCAGCCCCAGCATTTT. Its protein is CSAFRAAGNQPQHF.

The genes are TRBV6-1 and TRBJ1-3; TRBD1 aligns across 12 bases. Losses at the gene ends were 6 bases for V and 4 bases for J; bases not matched to a gene: 7. The germline CDR1 and CDR2 sequences are MNHNS and SASEGT. The CDR3 is 16 residues long. The CDR3 sequence: CASRGTGGAEGNTIYF. In DNA form, the CDR3 reads TGTGCCAGCAGGGGGACAGGGGGCGCGGAAGGAAACACCATATATTTT.

This clonotype was picked up many times. The rearrangement uses TRBV5-1 and TRBJ2-7; 8 bases line up with TRBD2. J was trimmed by 0 bases and V by 5 bases; bases with no gene match: 7. CDR3 size: 15 residues. In germline, CDR1 is SGHRS, CDR2 YFSETQ. The CDR3 loop is CASRYLAGGSYEQYF. CDR3 sequence (DNA): TGCGCCAGCAGGTATCTGGCGGGGGGCTCCTACGAGCAGTACTTC.

The chain combines TRBV7-2 with TRBJ1-1; tentatively, D is TRBD1 (5 bases). Trimming took off 0 bases at V and 1 base at J, with 9 bases between the two ends. The CDR3 spans 15 residues. Germline V lookup: CDR1 SGHTA, CDR2 FQGNSA. The DNA for the CDR3 is TGTGCCAGCAGCTTAGCGGGACTAACGAACACTGAAGCTTTCTTT. This encodes CASSLAGLTNTEAFF.

The sample holds many counts of this clonotype. V usage is TRBV9 and J usage is TRBJ2-7; tentatively, D is TRBD2 (6 bases). The ends were cut back, 0 bases at V and 0 bases at J, with 10 bases in the middle. Germline assignment: CDR1 SGDLS and CDR2 YYNGEE. There are 15 residues in the CDR3. The DNA for the CDR3 is TGTGCCAGCAGCGTAGGGACTATTAGCTCCTACGAGCAGTACTTC. It codes for CASSVGTISSYEQYF.

This clonotype was observed at least ten times. V and J are TRBV6-2 or TRBV6-3 and TRBJ2-1, with 7 bases identical to TRBD2. The CDR3 is 18 amino acids. Losses at the gene ends were 0 bases for V and 7 bases for J; bases not matched to a gene: 15. The V gene's germline CDR1 is MNHEY and CDR2 SVGEGT. CDR3 sequence: CASSYSGWAGERLNEQFF. The CDR3 nucleotides read TGTGCCAGCAGTTACTCGGGATGGGCGGGAGAGAGATTAAATGAGCAGTTCTTC.

This clonotype was observed many times. The CDR3 is CASSPPGQVEKLFF. Written as DNA, the CDR3 is TGTGCCAGCAGTCCGCCCGGACAGGTTGAAAAACTGTTTTTT. The genes are TRBV12-3 or TRBV12-4 and TRBJ1-4, with TRBD1 matching 7 bases. The V and J ends lost 5 bases and 7 bases, in that order; junction bases with no gene match: 7. The CDR3 extends over 14 amino acids.

V is TRBV15 and J is TRBJ1-5; D might be TRBD1 (6 bases). The CDR3 consists of 15 residues. CDR1 is LNHNV and CDR2 is YYDKDF in the germline V gene (reference sequence). The V and J ends lost 0 bases and 3 bases respectively, with 9 bases between them. This chain's CDR3 is CATSRDAGVNQPQHF. The CDR3 DNA reads TGTGCCACCAGCAGAGACGCAGGGGTCAATCAGCCCCAGCATTTT.

Many counts were recorded for this clonotype. The CDR3 coding sequence is TGTGCCAGCATTCCGGGACTAGCGGGAGTCTACAATGAGCAGTTCTTC. Translated: CASIPGLAGVYNEQFF. V and J are TRBV12-3 or TRBV12-4 and TRBJ2-1, with 14 bases fitting TRBD2. CDR3 length: 16 amino acids. With 7 bases clipped from V and 3 bases from J, the junction kept 5 bases outside the gene matches.